These 12 T cell receptor beta chains were all obtained from the same sample, sequenced in a study of shared clonotypes between healthy human individuals. Repertoires were generated with immunoSEQ multiplex PCR, while TCRdb's copy carries only in-frame clones and drops some. Counted here are roughly 2,000,000 clones, just under 95% occurring once; the ten biggest clones make up approximately 1.7%. As defined, naive CD8 cells were CD45RO-negative and positively selected for CCR7, with terminally differentiated effector memory CD45RA+ cells excluded. Material for sequencing was naive CD8+ T cells from PBMCs. Receptor source: a man aged 18 to 30 in good health. Some clones in this sample may be carry-over from other donors' samples.

The chain is built from TRBV9 and TRBJ2-1; a possible D gene is TRBD2 (6 bases). Germline V lookup: CDR1 SGDLS, CDR2 YYNGEE. The ends were cut back, 2 bases at V and 0 bases at J, with 15 bases in the middle. The CDR3 length is 17 residues. The CDR3 here is CASSVFWRGRSYNEQFF. In DNA form, the CDR3 reads TGTGCCAGCAGCGTTTTTTGGAGGGGCCGCTCCTACAATGAGCAGTTCTTC. The complete variable domain, with remaining parts taken from reference TRBV9 and TRBJ2-1, reads DSGVTQTPKHLITATGQRVTLRCSPRSGDLSVYWYQQSLDQGLQFLIQYYNGEERAKGNILERFSAQQFPDLHSELNLSSLELGDSALYFCASSVFWRGRSYNEQFFGPGTRLTVL.

The V call is TRBV7-9, the J call TRBJ1-2; 7 bases map to TRBD1. CDR3 length equals 15 residues. Germline CDR1 reads SEHNR; CDR2 reads FQNEAQ (reference sequence). Trimming at V came to 3 bases and at J to 8 bases, leaving 12 bases not matched to a gene. CDR3: CASSFNPTGTEGYTF. For the CDR3, the DNA is TGTGCCAGCAGCTTTAATCCGACAGGGACGGAGGGCTACACCTTC.

The chain is built from TRBV13 and TRBJ2-7; weak D call: TRBD2 (6 bases). The V gene lost 1 base and the J gene lost 6 bases, with 16 bases spanning the gap. The germline CDR1 and CDR2 sequences are PRHDT and FYEKMQ (reference sequence). This CDR3 spans 15 amino acids. DNA for the CDR3: TGTGCCAGCAGCTTAGATCCAGGACTACCCCGCGAGCAGTACTTC. It is translated as CASSLDPGLPREQYF.

There are a few counts of this clone. The chain recombines TRBV29-1 with TRBJ2-7; no clear D. This CDR3 has 13 amino acids. Trimming took off 0 bases at V and 0 bases at J, with 6 bases between the two ends. Germline-derived CDR1 and CDR2 are SQVTM and ANQGSEA. The CDR3 nucleotides are TGCAGCGTTGAAGAGGCGAACTCCTACGAGCAGTACTTC. Amino acids: CSVEEANSYEQYF.

The chain combines TRBV4-3 with TRBJ2-1; no definite D call. The CDR3 loop spans 19 amino acids. The germline CDR1 and CDR2 sequences are LGHNA and YSLEER. The V end lost 0 bases, the J end lost 0 bases, and 18 bases lay between the germline ends. This chain's CDR3 is CASSQDSGDGKSSYNEQFF. Written as DNA, the CDR3 is TGCGCCAGCAGCCAAGACAGTGGGGATGGGAAAAGCTCCTACAATGAGCAGTTCTTC.

This chain joins TRBV7-9 and TRBJ1-2, with 7 bases lining up with TRBD1. V was pared by 5 bases and J by 3 bases, with 9 bases of the junction left unmatched. Germline values: CDR1 SEHNR, CDR2 FQNEAQ (reference sequence). There are 15 residues in the CDR3. CDR3 in DNA: TGTGCCAGCAGCCCCCCAGGGGGGCAAGACTATGGCTACACCTTC. Amino acids: CASSPPGGQDYGYTF.

The chain carries TRBV9 and TRBJ1-1; TRBD1 aligns across 9 bases. This CDR3 has 14 residues. Germline V gene lookup returns CDR1 SGDLS and CDR2 YYNGEE. Germline trimming cut 3 bases from V and 2 bases from J; bases unmatched to any gene: 2. The CDR3 coding sequence is TGTGCCAGCAGCGGACAGGGGGTTAACACTGAAGCTTTCTTT. As protein: CASSGQGVNTEAFF.

The count of this clone is one. The genes are TRBV2 and TRBJ1-2; perhaps TRBD1 as D (5 bases). The V gene lost 1 base and the J gene lost 0 bases, with 9 bases spanning the gap. The CDR3 consists of 15 residues. The V gene's germline CDR1 is SNHLY and CDR2 FYNNEI. CDR3 in amino acids: CASSEGGGANYGYTF. CDR3 nucleotides: TGTGCCAGCAGTGAAGGCGGGGGGGCTAACTATGGCTACACCTTC.

This rearrangement joins TRBV7-9 to TRBJ1-1; D not certain. The CDR3 consists of 13 residues. Germline V gene sequence: CDR1 SEHNR, CDR2 FQNEAQ (reference sequence). The ends were cut back, 4 bases at V and 0 bases at J, with 6 bases in the middle. The chain's CDR3 is CASSYVLNTEAFF. The CDR3 region has the DNA TGTGCCAGCAGCTACGTGCTGAACACTGAAGCTTTCTTT.

This clone was seen just once. The chain links TRBV19 to TRBJ1-1; 7 nucleotides align to TRBD1. There are 10 residues in the CDR3. Per germline, CDR1 LNHDA and CDR2 SQIVND (reference sequence). After removal of 7 bases from V and 10 bases from J, the junction contained 3 bases not matched to a gene. The CDR3 sequence is CASNQGGAFF. CDR3 in DNA: TGTGCCAGTAACCAGGGGGGAGCTTTCTTT.

This clone was detected only once. V gene TRBV28 combines with J gene TRBJ2-1; the D gene is possibly TRBD2 (7 bases). The CDR3 covers 15 residues. Trimming cost V 4 bases and J 7 bases, with 17 bases left between them. Germline CDR1 MDHEN, CDR2 SYDVKM. This CDR3 reads CASSSGGRERNEQFF. The CDR3 nucleotides read TGTGCCAGCAGTTCCGGGGGGCGTGAACGGAATGAGCAGTTCTTC.

A note on this clone: The same CDR3 arises from other DNA sequences in this sample as well. The V call is TRBV13, the J call TRBJ1-4; TRBD1 is a possible D gene (6 bases). Germline CDR1 PRHDT, CDR2 FYEKMQ (reference sequence). The germline V and J ends were trimmed by 0 bases and 7 bases, with 9 bases remaining between them. The CDR3 covers 14 residues. CDR3 sequence: CASSLGTGSEKLFF. CDR3 in DNA: TGTGCCAGCAGCTTAGGGACAGGATCTGAAAAACTGTTTTTT.